Listed below are T cell receptor beta chains from one sample, sequenced in a study of shared clonotypes between healthy human individuals. Measured with immunoSEQ multiplex PCR; TCRdb has only the in-frame clones, and not every one. The repertoire holds over 2 million clones, just under 95% seen once, with more than 0.95% in the top ten. The sequenced sample was naive CD8+ T cells sorted from blood. The source of these receptors is a young man in good health. The CDR3 runs from the conserved cysteine through the conserved F or W. A D gene is named only where the DNA matches it firmly.

d_call j_call v_call cdr3_aa
NA TRBJ1-2 TRBV6-1 CASSEAHPSFGGSGYGYTF
NA TRBJ1-1 TRBV11-2 CASSLDRNTEAFF
TRBD1 TRBJ2-1 TRBV10-1 CASSDPGQGRWFF
NA TRBJ1-1 TRBV7-9 CASSARGMNTEAFF
NA TRBJ2-7 TRBV21-1 CASSTGQGFYEQYF
NA TRBJ2-7 TRBV13 CASSSGPSSYEQYF
TRBD2 TRBJ2-7 TRBV6-4 CASSDPQREVFGEQYF
NA TRBJ1-1 TRBV30 CAWAPGGTEAFF
NA TRBJ2-5 TRBV27 CASSQGGAPQYF
NA TRBJ2-7 TRBV6-6 CASSPQGYEQYF
NA TRBJ1-5 TRBV2 CASGPSHGQPQHF
TRBD2 TRBJ2-7 TRBV10-3 CAISEPPLAGSSYEQYF
TRBD1 TRBJ1-2 TRBV6-5 CASSVTGLGGYTF
NA TRBJ1-3 TRBV30 CAWSVLRDSGNTIYF
NA TRBJ2-3 TRBV30 CAGALPSVGTDTQYF
NA TRBJ2-3 TRBV19 CASSIDLETDTQYF
TRBD1 TRBJ2-2 TRBV27 CASSSTGAGELFF
TRBD1 TRBJ2-1 TRBV7-8 CASSFGSGTGFEQFF
NA TRBJ1-4 TRBV28 CASSYRQGEKLFF
TRBD2 TRBJ2-7 TRBV5-6 CASRLAGQGPYEQYF
TRBD1 TRBJ1-2 TRBV6-1 CASSEFGTGWGYGYTF
NA TRBJ2-7 TRBV5-1 CASSLMGGGYEQYF
NA TRBJ2-1 TRBV5-1 CASSLFPGSNEQFF